This T cell receptor (beta chain) was identified during a study of control samples from healthy donors and cancer patients. Assay used: immunoSEQ multiplex PCR; TCRdb lists only in-frame clones, some missing. Of just over 20,000 clones in the sample, approximately 80% were seen once. The V gene lost 6 bases and the J gene lost 3 bases, with 5 bases spanning the gap. CDR3 length equals 11 residues. Germline values: CDR1 LNHDA, CDR2 SQIVND (reference sequence). This chain links TRBV19 with TRBJ1-1; D call uncertain. The specimen sequenced was PBMCs. This clonotype was sampled from a man aged 55 to 69 with colorectal cancer. The CDR3 is CASRRYTEAFF. In DNA, the CDR3 is TGTGCCAGTAGAAGGTACACTGAAGCTTTCTTT.